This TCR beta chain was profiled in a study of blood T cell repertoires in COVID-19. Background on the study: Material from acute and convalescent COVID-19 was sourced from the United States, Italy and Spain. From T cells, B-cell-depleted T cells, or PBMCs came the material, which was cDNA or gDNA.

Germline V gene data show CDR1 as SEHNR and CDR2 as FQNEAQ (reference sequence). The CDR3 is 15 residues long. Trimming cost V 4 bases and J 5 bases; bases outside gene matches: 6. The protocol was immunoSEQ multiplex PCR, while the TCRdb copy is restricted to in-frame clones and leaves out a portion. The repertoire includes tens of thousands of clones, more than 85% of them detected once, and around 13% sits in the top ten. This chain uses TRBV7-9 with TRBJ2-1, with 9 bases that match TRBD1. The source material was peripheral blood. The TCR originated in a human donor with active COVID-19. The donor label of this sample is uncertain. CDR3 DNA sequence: TGTGCCAGCAGCTGGGGACAGGGAGTCGACAATGAGCAGTTCTTC. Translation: CASSWGQGVDNEQFF.